The present entry profiles one T cell receptor beta chain with its context. The target of this receptor is not known. No base-level quality is on record; no much larger clone is a single base apart. This entry is derived from a study of cytomegalovirus exposure and HLA in healthy donors (dated by TCRdb to the late 2010s). Looking at the study overall: According to a later analysis, one platform produced both the 120 validation repertoires and the 550 to 800 repertoires of the first cohort. The study was designed to test whether signatures of past pathogen exposure could be identified by cataloging public T cell receptors. In addition to the first cohort of about 650 subjects, a separate validation cohort of some 120 different subjects was used. To predict cytomegalovirus infection status, the study brought together high-throughput TCR immunosequencing, statistical association of individual TCRs with disease status, and machine learning.

Overall study outcomes, separate from this receptor: A later analysis lacked HLA typing for the validation cohort, so it scored co-occurrence in that cohort across all 130 or so repertoires. The classifier was reported to diagnose cytomegalovirus status with high specificity and sensitivity in both the original cohort and the validation cohort. It was suggested by the authors that the approach could potentially be generalized to other disease states and immunological phenotypes. Subsequent analysis determined that TCRs grouped into clusters in the first cohort also showed a tendency toward co-occurrence across the 120 or so validation repertoires, and 94% of cluster scores exceeded 0. While some public TCRs were present in many individuals, most TCR sequences turned up only very rarely across donors. A few of the identified cytomegalovirus-associated TCR beta chains were confirmed in vitro to be specific for cytomegalovirus antigens. The study gave a list of under 200 TCR beta chains associated with cytomegalovirus.

The donors were included in the validation cohort of around 120 subjects, a group kept apart from the roughly 690-subject first cohort. Preparation of the library involved the immunoSEQ multiplex PCR assay. The paper's processing steps were these. To diagnose cytomegalovirus status from the catalog of TCR beta chain sequences, a statistical classification framework was built. TCRdb re-hosts the immuneACCESS table, in-frame sequences only. Its copies lack some clones; in the studies checked, an unresolved V gene accounts for under half of them, and the cause for the rest is not known. That table furnishes V, J and clone size, whereas the DNA furnished D and trimming. This sample holds 75,000 to 90,000 clones; 85% to 95% were observed only once. Of the sample, roughly 0.75% falls within the top ten clones. The TCR comes from a young woman in good health and CMV-seronegative. Sequencing used PBMCs.

The DNA reads TGTGCCAGCAGTCCCGGGACAGGGGGCTCCTACGAGCAGTACTTC. This gives the protein CASSPGTGGSYEQYF. Here the chain combines TRBV28 and TRBJ2-7; 11 bases in the middle match TRBD1. The CDR3 measures 15 amino acids from cysteine to phenylalanine. CDR3 DNA is the only sequence kept; it has 45 bases, read in frame from the first base. Looking up the germline V gene yields CDR1 MDHEN and CDR2 SYDVKM. V is pruned by 5 bases and J by 0 bases, leaving 3 bases of the junction without a gene match.